The clone carrying this TCR beta chain has at least ten counts. This record comes from a study of T cells of healthy individuals. The CDR3 spans 13 residues. Trimming stripped 7 bases from V and 5 bases from J, with 15 bases between. Germline loops: CDR1 MNHEY, CDR2 SVGEGT. MiXCR was run by TCRdb on the 5' RACE reads, yielding one entry per CDR3 protein. The sample comprises around 100,000 distinct CDR3 sequences, 17% of which are singletons, and 6.2% rests with the top ten. This sequence joins TRBV6-2 or TRBV6-3 and TRBJ2-7; unclear D gene. The clonotype originates from a human donor in good health. CDR3 protein: CASTLAETHEQYF. The CDR3 coding sequence is TGTGCCAGCACCCTGGCCGAAACCCACGAGCAGTACTTC.